This T cell receptor beta chain was captured by sequencing in a study of blood T cell repertoires in COVID-19. In the study overall: Acute and convalescent COVID-19 specimens originated in the United States, Italy and Spain. PBMCs, B-cell-depleted T cells, or T cells were the source of the cDNA or gDNA that made up the material.

V lost 2 bases and J lost 0, with 11 bases in between. The CDR3 runs 15 residues. CDR1 and CDR2 from the germline V gene are WSHSY and SAAADI. In the study's own analysis: For nucleated cells, counts were estimated from reference gene primer amplification. Repertoires were generated with immunoSEQ multiplex PCR, while TCRdb's copy carries only in-frame clones and drops some. D and trimming come from the DNA, and the V and J calls and clone size come from that table. The sample has 350,000 or so clones, 70% to 90% seen once. Seattle participants joined during active infection and were tracked over time.

Material: peripheral blood. The rearrangement links TRBV10-2 to TRBJ2-7; D remains ambiguous. This clonotype was obtained from a woman between 25 and 40 years old with COVID-19, enrolled during active disease. The DNA for the CDR3 is TGCGCCAGCAGTGAGGCGGATGGCTTCTCCTACGAGCAGTACTTC. Its protein is CASSEADGFSYEQYF.